This TCR beta chain was captured by sequencing in a study of cytomegalovirus exposure and HLA in healthy donors. V was pared by 6 bases and J by 4 bases, with 20 bases between. The CDR3 is made up of 16 amino acids. The V gene's germline CDR1 is SGHNT and CDR2 YENEEA. Assay used: immunoSEQ multiplex PCR; TCRdb lists only in-frame clones, some missing. The table has 100,000 to 150,000 clones, nearly 90% seen once. The count of this clone is one. Sequencing input: PBMCs. This receptor was taken from a woman under 30 in good health and CMV-seronegative. The V and J genes are TRBV11-3 and TRBJ2-3; D uncertain. This CDR3 reads CASSSGSHGGADTQYF. In DNA, the CDR3 is TGTGCCAGCAGTTCCGGGTCTCACGGTGGAGCAGATACGCAGTATTTT.